A single sample gave rise to the 5 T cell receptor beta chains below, sequenced in a study of cytomegalovirus exposure and HLA in healthy donors. The PCR ran on 60 Vbeta and 13 Jbeta primers. The method was immunoSEQ multiplex PCR; TCRdb's version includes in-frame clones alone and lacks a portion of them. The profile shows 45,000 to 55,000 clones, 60% to 85% of them singletons. The sequenced sample was PBMCs. The receptor source for this set is a man aged 25 to 45 in good health and CMV-seropositive.

CDR3 residues: CASSSDREHGYTF. In DNA, the CDR3 is TGTGCCAGCAGCTCTGACAGGGAGCATGGCTACACCTTC. This chain connects TRBV5-4 to TRBJ1-2, with 7 bases lining up with TRBD1. CDR1 and CDR2 (germline): SGHNT, YYREEE (reference sequence). Trimming removed 3 bases from V and 6 bases from J; junction bases left unmatched: 5. CDR3 length equals 13 residues.

This clone was detected a few times. The V gene is TRBV5-6, the J gene TRBJ1-5; 9 nucleotides align to TRBD1. The germline gives CDR1 SGHDT, CDR2 YYEEEE. Germline trimming cut 3 bases from V and 4 bases from J; bases unmatched to any gene: 5. The CDR3 length is 15 residues. The DNA for the CDR3 is TGTGCCAGCAGCTGGGGACAGGGATGGAATCAGCCCCAGCATTTT. Translating gives CASSWGQGWNQPQHF.

This clone was seen a handful of times. This chain links TRBV29-1 with TRBJ1-5, with no clear D. The V and J ends lost 4 bases and 3 bases respectively, with 7 bases between them. Germline V gene data show CDR1 as SQVTM and CDR2 as ANQGSEA. The CDR3 extends over 12 amino acids. The CDR3 DNA sequence: TGCAGCGTTGGGCAGGTCAATCAGCCCCAGCATTTT. Translating it yields CSVGQVNQPQHF.

A word on this clone: Other DNA sequences in this specimen translate into the identical CDR3. DNA for the CDR3: TGCGCCAGCAGCTTGGAGCCGGCCTACGAGCAGTACTTC. Amino acid sequence: CASSLEPAYEQYF. The V gene is TRBV5-1, the J gene TRBJ2-7; the D is unclear. V lost 0 bases, J lost 2 bases, and 6 bases lay in between. Germline V gives CDR1 SGHRS, CDR2 YFSETQ. The CDR3 sequence is 13 residues long.

This clone has just one count. The chain employs TRBV10-1 and TRBJ2-2; no firm D call. V lost 4 bases to trimming and J lost 8 bases, with 8 bases between them. Germline CDR1 is WNHNN and CDR2 is SYGVQD (reference sequence). The CDR3 loop spans 12 amino acids. DNA of the CDR3: TGCGCCAGCAGTGCTCCAGGAGGGGAGCTGTTTTTT. The encoded protein is CASSAPGGELFF.